This TCR beta chain comes out of a study of blood T cell repertoires in COVID-19. At the level of the study: Sites across the United States, Italy and Spain contributed samples from acute and convalescent COVID-19.

The V and J ends lost 0 bases and 1 base, in that order; junction bases with no gene match: 2. Per the germline V gene, CDR1 is SGHRS and CDR2 is YFSETQ. This CDR3 contains 16 residues. Some clones are missing from TCRdb's copy, which holds only in-frame ones; the method was immunoSEQ multiplex PCR. The data show about 82,000 clones, 75% to 85% seen once. The rearrangement links TRBV5-1 to TRBJ2-3, with TRBD2 matching 10 bases. This receptor was identified in a woman aged 40 to 49 with active or convalescent COVID-19. The sequencing input was peripheral blood. In DNA, the CDR3 is TGCGCCAGCAGCTTGGCTAGCGGGAGTGGCACAGATACGCAGTATTTT. Its translation is CASSLASGSGTDTQYF.